These T cell receptor beta chains were read from a single sample in a study of neurological immune-mediated disorders. Each CDR3 protein is one row after TCRdb ran MiXCR on the 5' RACE reads. This table holds tens of thousands of distinct CDR3 sequences, around 7% found once. Sequencing was done on a sample of CD4+ T cells from blood. The receptors here all came from a man in his forties or fifties in good health. Both conserved end residues are part of each CDR3. The D gene is left open where the match is weak. Size tells how often a clone was seen (once, few, many) or the class of an expanded clone, and some rows leave it out.

v_gene: TRBV18; j_gene: TRBJ2-7; abundance: many; d_gene: -; CDR3nt: TGTGCCAGCTCACCAGGAGGGGTTGGCGACGAGCAGTACTTC; CDR3aa: CASSPGGVGDEQYF
v_gene: TRBV24-1; j_gene: TRBJ1-5; abundance: many; d_gene: -; CDR3nt: TGTGCCACCAGTCAGGGTGGTTACCAGCCCCAGCATTTT; CDR3aa: CATSQGGYQPQHF
v_gene: TRBV4-2; j_gene: TRBJ2-7; abundance: many; d_gene: -; CDR3nt: TGTGCCAGCAGCCAAGATCGCGGTTACGAGCAGTACTTC; CDR3aa: CASSQDRGYEQYF
v_gene: TRBV24-1; j_gene: TRBJ2-7; abundance: -; d_gene: TRBD1; CDR3nt: TGTGCCACCAGTGCGCAGGGGGCCTACGAGCAGTACTTC; CDR3aa: CATSAQGAYEQYF
v_gene: TRBV5-5; j_gene: TRBJ2-1; abundance: many; d_gene: -; CDR3nt: TGTGCCAGCAGCCGAACCCACTTACTAGTTCCCAATGAGCAGTTCTTC; CDR3aa: CASSRTHLLVPNEQFF
v_gene: TRBV7-9; j_gene: TRBJ2-2; abundance: many; d_gene: TRBD1; CDR3nt: TGTGCCAGCAGGGGGGGACAGGGAGGCACCGGGGAGCTGTTTTTT; CDR3aa: CASRGGQGGTGELFF
v_gene: TRBV7-9; j_gene: TRBJ1-4; abundance: many; d_gene: TRBD1; CDR3nt: TGTGCCAGCAGTTATACTCCAGGGGGCACTAATGAAAAACTGTTTTTT; CDR3aa: CASSYTPGGTNEKLFF
v_gene: TRBV14; j_gene: TRBJ2-2; abundance: many; d_gene: TRBD1; CDR3nt: TGTGCCAGCAGCCGGACAGGGGGTTTCACCGGGGAGCTGTTTTTT; CDR3aa: CASSRTGGFTGELFF
v_gene: TRBV29-1; j_gene: TRBJ2-7; abundance: many; d_gene: -; CDR3nt: TGCAGCGCCCGCACCCTAACAGGGCGGGAGCAGTACTTC; CDR3aa: CSARTLTGREQYF
v_gene: TRBV12-3/TRBV12-4; j_gene: TRBJ2-1; abundance: many; d_gene: TRBD2; CDR3nt: TGTGCCAGCAGTTCCCAGGCCAGGGGGACTAGCAGGAATGAGCAGTTCTTC; CDR3aa: CASSSQARGTSRNEQFF